This TCR beta chain was obtained from a study of T cell repertoires in cytomegalovirus infection. Study-wide findings and caveats: CMV carriers with the relevant HLA were identified by cumulative public TCR beta family frequency. CMV-specific TCR beta clonotypes restricted by HLA-C were the ones dominating the ex vivo response.

The CDR3 sequence is 16 residues long. The V gene's germline CDR1 is SGHVS and CDR2 FNYEAQ. Trimming stripped 6 bases from V and 7 bases from J, with 22 bases between. Comments on this clonotype: What it recognizes is unknown.

TCRdb fed the reads into MiXCR, producing one record per CDR3 protein. The table includes 680,000 or so distinct CDR3 sequences, about 33% detected once. The material sequenced was cultured PBMCs, taken from culture after CMV antigen stimulation. V and J are TRBV7-6 and TRBJ2-1; D may match TRBD1 or TRBD2 (7 bases each). The TCR originated in a human donor in good health (CMV status not recorded). Some clones in this sample may be carry-over from other donors' samples. CDR3 sequence (DNA): TGTGCCAGCAGTCCGCCAGGGGGAGGGCCGGGGAATGAGCAGTTCTTC. Translated: CASSPPGGGPGNEQFF.